This entry describes one T cell receptor (beta chain). This specimen belongs to a study of blood T cell repertoires in COVID-19. Whole-study context: Samples came from the United States, Italy and Spain, spanning acute and convalescent COVID-19. T cells, B-cell-depleted T cells, or PBMCs supplied cDNA or gDNA.

In the study's own analysis: From reference gene primer amplification, estimates of nucleated cell counts were derived. Measured with immunoSEQ multiplex PCR; TCRdb has only the in-frame clones, and not every one. V and J calls and clone size are given by that table; D and trimming were obtained from the DNA. The table includes 200,000 or so clones, around four fifths detected once. Sequenced material: peripheral blood. This sequence originates from a woman younger than 45 with acute or convalescent COVID-19.

DNA of the CDR3: TGTGCCAGCAGTCATACTGACAGGGCCACTGAAGCTTTCTTT. Amino acid sequence: CASSHTDRATEAFF. The chain joins TRBV6-5 to TRBJ1-1; 7 nucleotides agree with TRBD1. The V and J ends lost 5 bases and 4 bases, in that order; junction bases with no gene match: 7. This CDR3 is built from 14 residues. The germline CDR1 and CDR2 sequences are MNHEY and SVGAGI.